The rows below give T cell receptor beta chains drawn from one sample of a study of CXCR3-negative and CXCR3-positive naive CD8 T cells. No DNA is given; TCRdb re-called the 5' RACE reads and lists each CDR3 protein once. Its listing shows approximately 83,000 distinct CDR3 sequences. Source material: naive CXCR3- CD8+ T cells from blood. The receptors derive from a human donor in good health. Some clones in this sample may be carry-over from other donors' samples. The CDR3 runs from the conserved cysteine through the conserved F or W.

len	v_gene	j_gene	CDR3aa
13	TRBV29-1	TRBJ1-1	CSVEPTKGAEAFF
16	TRBV5-6	TRBJ1-2	CASSLSWNQGNYGYTF
14	TRBV5-6	TRBJ2-7	CASSNRGLLYEQYF
15	TRBV29-1	TRBJ2-7	CSVEMSTSDYYEQYF
15	TRBV7-9	TRBJ2-1	CASSFGRLPYNEQFF
14	TRBV5-1	TRBJ2-7	CASSSRDTSYEQYF
16	TRBV5-4	TRBJ2-7	CASSMLIAGSDYEQYF
16	TRBV6-4	TRBJ2-1	CASSTGTQGTYNEQFF
13	TRBV27	TRBJ2-1	CASSIRGSNEQFF
18	TRBV14	TRBJ2-1	CASSQDQWTPRSYNEQFF
20	TRBV7-6	TRBJ2-2	CASSPSVTWTRVANTGELFF
21	TRBV7-2	TRBJ2-6	CASSLAAGWGGGDSGANVLTF
14	TRBV19	TRBJ2-7	CASSITPDGYEQYF
17	TRBV28	TRBJ2-1	CASRPGLAGGSYNEQFF
14	TRBV7-9	TRBJ2-5	CASGGLSWQETQYF
12	TRBV29-1	TRBJ2-5	CSVGQVQETQYF
15	TRBV6-2/TRBV6-3	TRBJ2-7	CASSSLTSLSYEQYF
18	TRBV7-9	TRBJ2-2	CASSLARLMGQNTGELFF
15	TRBV3-1	TRBJ2-7	CASSPGTGRHSEQYF
15	TRBV13	TRBJ2-7	CASSLALASSYEQYF
13	TRBV29-1	TRBJ2-7	CSVLGTRSYEQYF
14	TRBV10-3	TRBJ2-3	CASGTGPNTDTQYF
13	TRBV27	TRBJ1-1	CATQWGEKAEAFF
15	TRBV23-1	TRBJ2-4	CASRQGGRTKNIQYF
13	TRBV6-2/TRBV6-3	TRBJ2-1	CASSYGANNEQFF
16	TRBV7-3	TRBJ2-2	CASSPLGGPNTGELFF
13	TRBV6-5	TRBJ2-7	CASSLLKTYEQYF
15	TRBV5-1	TRBJ2-1	CASSSISSGGNEQFF
15	TRBV7-8	TRBJ2-7	CASSLDGGSSYEQYF
15	TRBV5-1	TRBJ2-7	CASSTGQGAGGEQYF
17	TRBV5-6	TRBJ2-1	CASSLGNRGPLYGEQFF
17	TRBV5-1	TRBJ2-7	CASSLRLAGESSYEQYF
12	TRBV5-1	TRBJ2-2	CASSLSTGELFF
14	TRBV4-2	TRBJ2-7	CASSPGQGYYEQYF
13	TRBV11-2	TRBJ2-1	CASSLVRYNEQFF
15	TRBV2	TRBJ2-7	CASSDPGTQTYEQYF
15	TRBV5-6	TRBJ2-2	CASSLDRGYTGELFF
13	TRBV14	TRBJ2-5	CASSQGGQETQYF
15	TRBV12-3/TRBV12-4	TRBJ2-7	CASSFAGTGGYEQYF
17	TRBV27	TRBJ2-7	CASSLSSASGGSYEQYF
15	TRBV28	TRBJ2-7	CATSPGEIIPYEQYF
14	TRBV2	TRBJ2-2	CAIFPGLNTGELFF
14	TRBV18	TRBJ2-7	CASSPPGGLYEQYF
17	TRBV9	TRBJ2-3	CASSVEASGLTTDTQYF
16	TRBV28	TRBJ2-1	CASSRYRGRTYNEQFF
14	TRBV28	TRBJ1-1	CASSPGHLNTEAFF
14	TRBV9	TRBJ2-2	CASSVPDWGGELFF
13	TRBV12-3/TRBV12-4	TRBJ1-1	CASSFAGNTEAFF
14	TRBV28	TRBJ2-7	CASSTGRSSYEQYF